These 24 T cell receptor beta chains came from one sample sequenced in a study of blood T cell repertoires in COVID-19. Data came from immunoSEQ multiplex PCR; TCRdb stores just in-frame clones and leaves some out. The table has approximately 300,000 clones, around 90% seen once. Input material: peripheral blood. These receptors originate from a woman aged 25-40 years with COVID-19, enrolled during active disease.

The chain recombines TRBV7-9 with TRBJ2-1; 9 bases agree with TRBD2. The germline V gene encodes CDR1 SEHNR and CDR2 FQNEAQ (reference sequence). The trim removed 3 bases at V and 7 bases at J, leaving 10 bases unmatched. The CDR3 runs 16 residues. CDR3 coding DNA: TGTGCCAGCAGCTTTATCGGCGGGAGGGCCAGGAATGAGCAGTTCTTC. Translated, it gives CASSFIGGRARNEQFF.

The rearrangement joins TRBV19 to TRBJ1-4, with D perhaps matching TRBD1 (5 bases). The germline V gene has CDR1 LNHDA and CDR2 SQIVND (reference sequence). The V end lost 9 bases, the J end lost 3 bases, and 20 bases lay between the germline ends. This CDR3 is built from 16 residues. CDR3 sequence (DNA): TGTGCCAGCTCCTTTGGGGGGAGTATATCTAATGAAAAACTGTTTTTT. Residues: CASSFGGSISNEKLFF. Variable domain in full (rest from reference TRBV19 and TRBJ1-4): DGGITQSPKYLFRKEGQNVTLSCEQNLNHDAMYWYRQDPGQGLRLIYYSQIVNDFQKGDIAEGYSVSREKKESFPLTVTSAQKNPTAFYLCASSFGGSISNEKLFFGSGTQLSVL.

V usage is TRBV7-3 and J usage is TRBJ2-3, with a possible D match to TRBD1 (5 bases). Germline V gene sequence: CDR1 SGHTA, CDR2 FQGTGA. The ends were cut back, 1 base at V and 6 bases at J, with 11 bases in the middle. This CDR3 is 14 amino acids long. The CDR3 spells CASSLKGLRDTQYF. CDR3 DNA sequence: TGTGCCAGCAGCTTAAAGGGGTTGAGGGATACGCAGTATTTT.

DNA for the CDR3: TGTGCCAGCCGTAGACTAGCAAACACCGGGGAGCTGTTTTTT. Its translation: CASRRLANTGELFF. The V gene is TRBV6-5, the J gene TRBJ2-2; 7 bases fit TRBD2. The V gene's germline CDR1 is MNHEY and CDR2 SVGAGI. The J segment lost 2 bases and the V segment lost 8 bases, leaving 5 bases of the junction unmatched. CDR3 length: 14 residues.

A word on this clone: The same CDR3 arises from other DNA sequences in this sample as well. CDR3 protein: CASSYSTRANSPLHF. In DNA form, the CDR3 reads TGTGCCAGCAGTTACTCGACCAGGGCTAATTCACCCCTCCACTTT. J is TRBJ1-6 and V is TRBV6-5; weak D call: TRBD1 (5 bases). The V gene's germline CDR1 is MNHEY and CDR2 SVGAGI. V lost 0 bases and J 6 bases, leaving 9 bases between the germline ends. This CDR3 has 15 amino acids.

This clone was seen a single time. The chain uses TRBV11-3 and TRBJ2-1, with 8 bases lining up with TRBD2. The CDR3 covers 14 residues. Germline CDR1 and CDR2: SGHNT and YENEEA. With V trimmed by 4 bases and J by 8 bases, 7 bases remained unmatched. CDR3 region: CASSSHSGSDEQFF. The CDR3 coding sequence is TGTGCCAGCAGCTCCCACAGCGGGAGCGATGAGCAGTTCTTC. Complete variable domain (other parts from reference TRBV11-3 and TRBJ2-1): EAGVVQSPRYKIIEKKQPVAFWCNPISGHNTLYWYLQNLGQGPELLIRYENEEAVDDSQLPKDRFSAERLKGVDSTLKIQPAELGDSAVYLCASSSHSGSDEQFFGPGTRLTVL.

The gene calls are TRBV3-1 (or the pseudogene TRBV3-2) and TRBJ2-6; possibly TRBD1 for D (6 bases). V was cut by 3 bases and J by 4 bases, with 13 bases left in between. Germline loops: CDR1 LGHDT, CDR2 YNNKEL (reference sequence). The CDR3 length is 16 residues. The CDR3 DNA reads as TGTGCCAGCAGCCAGAGCCAGGGGAGCGGGGCCAACGTCCTGACTTTC. It encodes CASSQSQGSGANVLTF.

V gene TRBV19 combines with J gene TRBJ1-5; D is possibly TRBD1 (5 bases). The length of the CDR3 is 14 residues. Germline-derived CDR1 and CDR2 are LNHDA and SQIVND (reference sequence). V was clipped by 3 bases and J by 5 bases, with 11 bases between them. The CDR3 spells CASSMGGRDQPQHF. The CDR3 region has the DNA TGTGCCAGTAGTATGGGGGGTCGGGATCAGCCCCAGCATTTT. The entire variable domain, with the rest obtained from reference TRBV19 and TRBJ1-5, is as follows: DGGITQSPKYLFRKEGQNVTLSCEQNLNHDAMYWYRQDPGQGLRLIYYSQIVNDFQKGDIAEGYSVSREKKESFPLTVTSAQKNPTAFYLCASSMGGRDQPQHFGDGTRLSIL.

The chain recombines TRBV27 with TRBJ2-5; 8 bases align to TRBD2. The CDR3 consists of 15 residues. From germline, CDR1 is MNHEY and CDR2 SMNVEV (reference sequence). The ends lost 3 bases at V and 4 bases at J; junction bases unmatched: 7. Here the CDR3 reads CASSFLSSGLETQYF. Written as DNA, the CDR3 is TGTGCCAGCAGTTTCCTTTCTAGCGGGTTAGAGACCCAGTACTTC.

The chain carries TRBV19 and TRBJ1-5, with D hard to call. Germline V gene sequence: CDR1 LNHDA, CDR2 SQIVND (reference sequence). The CDR3 totals 15 residues. V lost 3 bases, J lost 5 bases, and 14 bases lay in between. CDR3 protein: CASSIRRLHDQPQHF. CDR3 nucleotides: TGTGCCAGTAGTATCCGCAGGTTACATGATCAGCCCCAGCATTTT.

The CDR3 region is CASSYNRGGYTF. The CDR3 bases are TGTGCCAGCAGTTATAACAGGGGCGGCTACACCTTC. The genes are TRBV5-4 and TRBJ1-2, with TRBD1 matching 7 bases. The CDR3 covers 12 residues. Germline assignment: CDR1 SGHNT and CDR2 YYREEE (reference sequence). Trimming cost V 5 bases and J 8 bases; bases outside gene matches: 6.

The chain employs TRBV6-5 and TRBJ2-3; possible D gene TRBD2, 6 bases. Germline CDR1 is MNHEY and CDR2 is SVGAGI. V lost 8 bases and J 2 bases, leaving 11 bases between the germline ends. This CDR3 comprises 13 residues. The CDR3 DNA is TGTGCCAGCTTGGCGGGAAACACAGATACGCAGTATTTT. Its translation: CASLAGNTDTQYF.

J is TRBJ2-1 and V is TRBV7-9, with TRBD2 identical over 11 bases. CDR3 length equals 17 residues. V lost 0 bases and J lost 7; bases outside the gene matches: 8. Germline CDR1 reads SEHNR; CDR2 reads FQNEAQ (reference sequence). For the CDR3, the DNA is TGTGCCAGCAGCTTAGCGCTTCGGACTAGCGGGTTAAATGAGCAGTTCTTC. Protein sequence: CASSLALRTSGLNEQFF.

V is TRBV7-8 and J is TRBJ2-7; 7 positions agree with TRBD2. V shed 3 bases, J shed 5 bases, and the junction held 13 bases outside the gene matches. Germline CDR1 is SGHVS and CDR2 is FQNEAQ. This CDR3 contains 16 residues. CDR3 bases: TGTGCCAGCAGCTTGCGTCCGGGACTACTCAAGGACGAGCAGTACTTC. Translating gives CASSLRPGLLKDEQYF. Variable domain in full (rest from reference TRBV7-8 and TRBJ2-7): GAGVSQSPRYKVAKRGQDVALRCDPISGHVSLFWYQQALGQGPEFLTYFQNEAQLDKSGLPSDRFFAERPEGSVSTLKIQRTQQEDSAVYLCASSLRPGLLKDEQYFGPGTRLTVT.

This clone came up a few times. The chain employs TRBV3-1 (or the pseudogene TRBV3-2) and TRBJ2-5; 8 bases align to TRBD2. This CDR3 has 16 residues. V lost 0 bases to trimming and J lost 4 bases; unmatched junction nucleotides: 7. Germline CDR1 and CDR2: LGHDT and YNNKEL (reference sequence). The CDR3 DNA sequence: TGTGCCAGCAGCCAAGACCCGCCGGGGGGGGGAGAGACCCAGTACTTC. Translation: CASSQDPPGGGETQYF.

The genes are TRBV12-5 and TRBJ2-1; D not resolved. CDR1 is LGHNT and CDR2 is FRNRAP in the germline V gene. The CDR3 length is 13 residues. The V end lost 0 bases, the J end lost 12 bases, and 12 bases lay between the germline ends. CDR3 amino acids: CASGLVFSDAQFF. In DNA, the CDR3 is TGTGCTAGTGGTTTGGTATTCTCAGATGCGCAGTTCTTC.

The CDR3 here is CASSSSANTGELFF. The CDR3 region has the DNA TGTGCCAGCAGCTCGAGCGCGAACACCGGGGAGCTGTTTTTT. This chain uses TRBV7-3 with TRBJ2-2, with D uncertain. The germline CDR1 and CDR2 sequences are SGHTA and FQGTGA. V lost 4 bases, J lost 0 bases, and 6 bases lay in between. This CDR3 contains 14 residues.

The rearrangement uses TRBV13 and TRBJ1-6, with TRBD1 identical over 7 bases. The germline V gene has CDR1 PRHDT and CDR2 FYEKMQ (reference sequence). The length of the CDR3 is 15 residues. V gave up 3 bases and J gave up 7 bases; unmatched junction bases: 6. The DNA of the CDR3 is TGTGCCAGCAGCTTCCAGGGGGATGCGAATTCACCCCTCCACTTT. Amino acid sequence: CASSFQGDANSPLHF.

The chain has TRBV18 and TRBJ1-5; D unresolved. V shed 8 bases and J shed 5 bases, with 13 bases lying between them. The CDR3 spans 13 residues. Per germline, CDR1 KGHSH and CDR2 LQKENI. CDR3 coding DNA: TGTGCCAGCAGTGGGAGCGGGGATCAGCCCCAGCATTTT. Residues: CASSGSGDQPQHF.

This chain's CDR3 is CATTHLTTENTEAFF. CDR3 sequence (DNA): TGTGCCACCACACACCTGACGACAGAGAACACTGAAGCTTTCTTT. V is TRBV6-4 and J is TRBJ1-1; D might be TRBD1 (5 bases). There are 15 residues in the CDR3. Germline V gives CDR1 MRHNA, CDR2 SNTAGT. Deletions cut 10 bases from V and 1 base from J, with 19 bases between.

V usage is TRBV7-9 and J usage is TRBJ1-1; 10 bases are shared with TRBD1. V shed 4 bases, J shed 0 bases, and the junction held 2 bases outside the gene matches. Germline loops: CDR1 SEHNR, CDR2 FQNEAQ (reference sequence). This CDR3 has 15 residues. Here the CDR3 DNA reads TGTGCCAGCAGCTCCGGGACAGGGGTGAACACTGAAGCTTTCTTT. Translated, it gives CASSSGTGVNTEAFF.

The V and J genes are TRBV5-1 and TRBJ2-2; 12 bases map to TRBD1. The germline V gene has CDR1 SGHRS and CDR2 YFSETQ. The CDR3 is 15 amino acids. The V gene end was trimmed by 7 bases and the J gene end by 1 base; junction bases not matched to a gene: 2. CDR3: CASGDRGLNTGELFF. CDR3 in DNA: TGCGCCAGCGGGGACAGGGGGCTGAACACCGGGGAGCTGTTTTTT.

The chain has TRBV4-1 and TRBJ2-7, with a possible D match to TRBD2 (6 bases). V lost 3 bases and J 4 bases, leaving 19 bases between the germline ends. The CDR3 runs to 16 residues. The germline V gene has CDR1 MGHRA and CDR2 YSYEKL. The CDR3 nucleotides read TGCGCCAGCAGCCAGAACCCAGGAGGGGCTGGGTACGAGCAGTACTTC. Its protein product is CASSQNPGGAGYEQYF.

The V call is TRBV20-1, the J call TRBJ1-2, with 7 bases that match TRBD1. CDR1 DFQATT and CDR2 SNEGSKA come from the germline V gene (reference sequence). The CDR3 runs 11 residues. V trimming: 5 bases; J trimming: 6 bases; junction bases outside the gene matches: 3. The CDR3 region has the DNA TGCAGTGCTCCCGGGACAGATGGCTACACCTTC. Translation gives CSAPGTDGYTF.